This TCR beta chain derives from a study of CD8+CD57+ T cells in acquired aplastic anemia. Background on the study: Sorting CD4+ and CD8+ cells gave DNA averaging approximately 3 ug. Study findings and constraints: Patients and controls were found to share 25 to 30 CD8+ CDR3 sequences.

Only a few counts were recorded for this clonotype. Its matching antigen is unknown. Previously, flow cytometry had revealed CD8+CD57+ cell expansion in the patients chosen for sequencing. Profiling that covered TCR beta VDJ and CDR3 relied on genomic DNA as its template. Each CDR3 protein is one row after TCRdb ran MiXCR on the reads. The table records 150,000 to 200,000 distinct CDR3 sequences, less than 60% of them present only once. The CDR3 is made up of 15 amino acids. Germline CDR1 and CDR2: ENHRY and SYGVKD. With 2 bases clipped from V and 5 bases from J, the junction kept 6 bases outside the gene matches.

The receptor was derived from a human donor with aplastic anemia. Sequenced material: sorted CD4+, CD8+, or CD8+CD57+ T cells (not recorded which) from PBMCs. The chain combines TRBV10-3 with TRBJ2-5; TRBD1 agrees at 9 bases. CDR3 bases: TGTGCCATCAGTGAGGGAACAGGGGGCAGCGAGACCCAGTACTTC. Its protein is CAISEGTGGSETQYF.